The source of this T cell receptor (beta chain) is a study of T cell repertoires in cytomegalovirus infection. Study information: The authors relied on CMV epitopes, both recently identified HLA-C-restricted and well-studied HLA-B-restricted. Public TCR beta signatures were indicative of both CMV infection and a matching HLA type.

Concerning this clonotype itself: The antigen is unknown.

This CDR3 comprises 17 residues. From germline, CDR1 is DFQATT and CDR2 SNEGSKA (reference sequence). V lost 0 bases to trimming and J lost 1 base; unmatched junction nucleotides: 5. TCRdb re-derived calls from the reads in MiXCR, one entry per CDR3 protein. Here the sample spans some 900,000 distinct CDR3 sequences, about 31% being singletons. Study findings and constraints: The ex vivo response showed dominance by HLA-C-restricted CMV-specific TCR beta clonotypes.

This material consisted of cultured CD8+ T cells from PBMCs, taken from culture after CMV antigen stimulation. The receptor's source is a human donor in good health (CMV status not recorded). Some clones in this sample may be carry-over from other donors' samples. This rearrangement joins TRBV20-1 to TRBJ2-3, with TRBD1 identical over 12 bases. CDR3 loop: CSARDLRDRGRTDTQYF. DNA for the CDR3: TGCAGTGCTAGAGATCTCCGGGACAGGGGGCGCACAGATACGCAGTATTTT.